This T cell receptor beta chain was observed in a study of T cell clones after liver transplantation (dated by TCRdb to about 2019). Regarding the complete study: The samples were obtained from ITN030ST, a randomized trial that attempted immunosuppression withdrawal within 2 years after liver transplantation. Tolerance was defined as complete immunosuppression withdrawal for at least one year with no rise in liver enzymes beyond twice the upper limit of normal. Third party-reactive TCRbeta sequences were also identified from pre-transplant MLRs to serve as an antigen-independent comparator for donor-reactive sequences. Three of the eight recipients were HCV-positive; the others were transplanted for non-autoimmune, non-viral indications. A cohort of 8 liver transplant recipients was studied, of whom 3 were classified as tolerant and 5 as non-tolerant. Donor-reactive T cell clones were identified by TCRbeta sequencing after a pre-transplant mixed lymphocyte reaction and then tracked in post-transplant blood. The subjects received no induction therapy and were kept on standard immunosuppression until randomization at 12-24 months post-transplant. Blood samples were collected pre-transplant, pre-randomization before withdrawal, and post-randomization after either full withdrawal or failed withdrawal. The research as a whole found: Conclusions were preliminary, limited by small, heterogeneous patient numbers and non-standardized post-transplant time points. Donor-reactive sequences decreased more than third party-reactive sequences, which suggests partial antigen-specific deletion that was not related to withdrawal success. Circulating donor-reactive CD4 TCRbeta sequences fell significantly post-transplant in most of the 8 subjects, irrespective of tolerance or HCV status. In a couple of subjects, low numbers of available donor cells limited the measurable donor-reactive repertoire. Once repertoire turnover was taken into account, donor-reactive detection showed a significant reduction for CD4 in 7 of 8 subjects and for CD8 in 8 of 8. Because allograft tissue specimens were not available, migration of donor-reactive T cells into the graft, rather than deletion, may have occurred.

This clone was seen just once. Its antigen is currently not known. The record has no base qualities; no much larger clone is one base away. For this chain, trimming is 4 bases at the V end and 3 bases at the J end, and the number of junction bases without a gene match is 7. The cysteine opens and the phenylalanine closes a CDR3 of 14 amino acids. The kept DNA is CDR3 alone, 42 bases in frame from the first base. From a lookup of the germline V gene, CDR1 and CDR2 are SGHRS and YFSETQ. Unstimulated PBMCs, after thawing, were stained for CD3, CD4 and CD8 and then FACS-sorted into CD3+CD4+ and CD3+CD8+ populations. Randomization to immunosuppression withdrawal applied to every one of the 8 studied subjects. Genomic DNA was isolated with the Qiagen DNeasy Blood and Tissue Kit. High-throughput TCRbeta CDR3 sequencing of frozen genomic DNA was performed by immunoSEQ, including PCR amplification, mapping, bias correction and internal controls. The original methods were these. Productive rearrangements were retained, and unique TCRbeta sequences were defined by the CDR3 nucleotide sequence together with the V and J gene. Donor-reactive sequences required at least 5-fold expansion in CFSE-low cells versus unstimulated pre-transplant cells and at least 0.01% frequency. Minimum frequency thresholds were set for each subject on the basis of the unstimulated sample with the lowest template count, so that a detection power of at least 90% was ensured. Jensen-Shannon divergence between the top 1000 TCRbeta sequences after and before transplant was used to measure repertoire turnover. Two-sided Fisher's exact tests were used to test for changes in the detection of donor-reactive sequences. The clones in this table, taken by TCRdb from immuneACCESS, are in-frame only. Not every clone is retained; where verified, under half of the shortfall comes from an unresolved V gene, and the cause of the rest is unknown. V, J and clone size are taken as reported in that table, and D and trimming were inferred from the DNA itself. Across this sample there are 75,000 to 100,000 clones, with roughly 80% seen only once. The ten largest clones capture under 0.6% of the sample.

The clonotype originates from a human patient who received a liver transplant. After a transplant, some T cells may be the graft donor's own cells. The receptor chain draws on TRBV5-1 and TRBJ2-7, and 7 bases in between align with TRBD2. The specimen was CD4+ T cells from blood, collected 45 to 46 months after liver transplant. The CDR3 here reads CASSPTGGDYEQYF. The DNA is TGCGCCAGCAGCCCTACGGGAGGAGACTACGAGCAGTACTTC.